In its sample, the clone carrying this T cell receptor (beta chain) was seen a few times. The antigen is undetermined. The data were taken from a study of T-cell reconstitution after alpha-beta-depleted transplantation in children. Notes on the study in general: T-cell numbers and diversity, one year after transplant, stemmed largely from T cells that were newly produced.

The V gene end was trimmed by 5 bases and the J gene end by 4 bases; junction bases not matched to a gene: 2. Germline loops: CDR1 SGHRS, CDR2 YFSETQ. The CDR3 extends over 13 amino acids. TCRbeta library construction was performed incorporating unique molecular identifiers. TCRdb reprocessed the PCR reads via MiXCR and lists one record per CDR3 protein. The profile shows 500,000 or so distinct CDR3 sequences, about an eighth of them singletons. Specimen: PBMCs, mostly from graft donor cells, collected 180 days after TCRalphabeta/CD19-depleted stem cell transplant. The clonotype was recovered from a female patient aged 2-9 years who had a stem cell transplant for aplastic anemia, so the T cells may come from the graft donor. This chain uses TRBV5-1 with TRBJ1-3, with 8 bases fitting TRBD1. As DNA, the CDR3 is TGCGCCAGCAGTTGGACAGGGGGAAACACCATATATTTT. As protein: CASSWTGGNTIYF.